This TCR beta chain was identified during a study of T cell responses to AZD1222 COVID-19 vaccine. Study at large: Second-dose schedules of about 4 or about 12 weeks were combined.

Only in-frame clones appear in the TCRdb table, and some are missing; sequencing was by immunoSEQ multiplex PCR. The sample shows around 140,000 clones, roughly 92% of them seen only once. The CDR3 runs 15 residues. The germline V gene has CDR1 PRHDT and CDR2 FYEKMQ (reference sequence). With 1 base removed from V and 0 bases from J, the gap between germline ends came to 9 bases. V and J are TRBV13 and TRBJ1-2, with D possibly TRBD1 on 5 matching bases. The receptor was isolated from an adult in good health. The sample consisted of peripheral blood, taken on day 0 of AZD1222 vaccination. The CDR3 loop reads CASSLAGRANYGYTF. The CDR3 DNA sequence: TGTGCCAGCAGCTTAGCTGGCAGGGCTAACTATGGCTACACCTTC.